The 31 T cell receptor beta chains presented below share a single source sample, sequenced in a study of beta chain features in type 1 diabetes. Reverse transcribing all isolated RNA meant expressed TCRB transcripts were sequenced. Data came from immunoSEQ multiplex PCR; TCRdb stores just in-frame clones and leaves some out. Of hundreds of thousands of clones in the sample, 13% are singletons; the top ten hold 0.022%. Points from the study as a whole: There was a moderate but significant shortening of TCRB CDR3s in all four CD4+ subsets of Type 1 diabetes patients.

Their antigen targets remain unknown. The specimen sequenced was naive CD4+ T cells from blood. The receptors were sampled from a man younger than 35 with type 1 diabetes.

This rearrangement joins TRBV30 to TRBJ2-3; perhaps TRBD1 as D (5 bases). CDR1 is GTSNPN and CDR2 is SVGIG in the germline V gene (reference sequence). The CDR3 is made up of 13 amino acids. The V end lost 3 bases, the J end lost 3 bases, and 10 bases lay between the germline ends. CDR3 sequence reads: CAWRPPGTDTQYF. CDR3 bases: TGTGCCTGGAGGCCCCCAGGGACAGATACGCAGTATTTT. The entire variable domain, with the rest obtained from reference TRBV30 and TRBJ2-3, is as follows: SQTIHQWPATLVQPVGSPLSLECTVEGTSNPNLYWYRQAAGRGLQLLFYSVGIGQISSEVPQNLSASRPQDRQFILSSKKLLLSDSGFYLCAWRPPGTDTQYFGPGTRLTVL.

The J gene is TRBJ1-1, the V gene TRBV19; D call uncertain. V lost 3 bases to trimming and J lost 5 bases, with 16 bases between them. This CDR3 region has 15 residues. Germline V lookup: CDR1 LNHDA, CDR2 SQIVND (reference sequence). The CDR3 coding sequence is TGTGCCAGTAGTATCCAGGAGGTCCCGTGGACTGAAGCTTTCTTT. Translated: CASSIQEVPWTEAFF.

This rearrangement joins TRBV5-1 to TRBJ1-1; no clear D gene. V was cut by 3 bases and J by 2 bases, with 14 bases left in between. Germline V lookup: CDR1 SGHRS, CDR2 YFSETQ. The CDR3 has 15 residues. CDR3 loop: CASSSSGISNTEAFF. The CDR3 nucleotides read TGCGCCAGCAGCTCGAGCGGAATTAGTAACACTGAAGCTTTCTTT.

The CDR3 here is CASSPPGGVHTEAFF. The CDR3 bases are TGTGCCAGCTCACCACCCGGCGGAGTCCACACTGAAGCTTTCTTT. The rearrangement joins TRBV18 to TRBJ1-1, with D hard to call. The CDR3 sequence is 15 residues long. The germline CDR1 and CDR2 sequences are KGHSH and LQKENI. V gave up 0 bases and J gave up 3 bases, with 11 bases separating them.

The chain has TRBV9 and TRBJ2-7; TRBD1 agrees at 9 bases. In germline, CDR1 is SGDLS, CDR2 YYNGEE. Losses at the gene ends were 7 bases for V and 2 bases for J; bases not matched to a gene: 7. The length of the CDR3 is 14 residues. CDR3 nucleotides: TGTGCCAGCTCTAGGACAGGGGCGGCCTACGAGCAGTACTTC. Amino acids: CASSRTGAAYEQYF.

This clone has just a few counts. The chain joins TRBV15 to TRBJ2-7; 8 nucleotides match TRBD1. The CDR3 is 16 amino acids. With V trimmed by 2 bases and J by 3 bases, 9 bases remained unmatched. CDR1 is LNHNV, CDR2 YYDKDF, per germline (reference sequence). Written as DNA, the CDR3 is TGTGCCACCAGCAGAACCCCCGGGACAGGTGACTACGAGCAGTACTTC. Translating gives CATSRTPGTGDYEQYF.

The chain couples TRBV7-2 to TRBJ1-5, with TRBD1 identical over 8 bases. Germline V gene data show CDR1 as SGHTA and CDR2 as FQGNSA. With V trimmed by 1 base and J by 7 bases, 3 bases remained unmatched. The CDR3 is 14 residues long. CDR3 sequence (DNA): TGTGCCAGCAGCTTAGAACAGGGGGAACAGCCCCAGCATTTT. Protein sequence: CASSLEQGEQPQHF.

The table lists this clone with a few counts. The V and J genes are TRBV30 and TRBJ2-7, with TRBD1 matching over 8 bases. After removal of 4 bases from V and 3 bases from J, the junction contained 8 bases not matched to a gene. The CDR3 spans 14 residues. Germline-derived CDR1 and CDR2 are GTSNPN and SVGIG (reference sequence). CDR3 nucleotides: TGTGCCTGGACAGGGGCAGGGGGCGTCTACGAGCAGTACTTC. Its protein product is CAWTGAGGVYEQYF.

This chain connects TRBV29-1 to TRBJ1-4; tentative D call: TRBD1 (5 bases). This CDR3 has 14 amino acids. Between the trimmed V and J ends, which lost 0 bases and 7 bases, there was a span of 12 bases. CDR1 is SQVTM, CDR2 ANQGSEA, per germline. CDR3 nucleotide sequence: TGCAGCGTTGAAGATCGGCAGGGAGGTGAAAAACTGTTTTTT. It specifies CSVEDRQGGEKLFF.

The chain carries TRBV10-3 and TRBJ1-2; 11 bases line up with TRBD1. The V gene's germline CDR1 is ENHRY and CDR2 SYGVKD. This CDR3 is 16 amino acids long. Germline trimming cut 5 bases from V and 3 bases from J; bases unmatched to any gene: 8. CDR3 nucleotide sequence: TGTGCCATCAGTACCGGGACAGGGGGTTTTGACTATGGCTACACCTTC. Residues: CAISTGTGGFDYGYTF.

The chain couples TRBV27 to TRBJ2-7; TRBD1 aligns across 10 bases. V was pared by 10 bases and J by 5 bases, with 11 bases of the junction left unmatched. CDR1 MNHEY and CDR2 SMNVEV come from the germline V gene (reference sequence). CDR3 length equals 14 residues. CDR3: CAISTRDRGHEQYF. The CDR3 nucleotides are TGTGCCATCTCGACCAGGGACAGGGGTCACGAGCAGTACTTC.

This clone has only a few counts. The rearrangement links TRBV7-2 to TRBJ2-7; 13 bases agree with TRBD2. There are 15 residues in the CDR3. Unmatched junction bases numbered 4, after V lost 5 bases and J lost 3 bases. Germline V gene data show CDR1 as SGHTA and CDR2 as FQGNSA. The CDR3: CASSATSGGYYEQYF. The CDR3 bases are TGTGCCAGCAGCGCGACTAGCGGGGGGTACTACGAGCAGTACTTC.

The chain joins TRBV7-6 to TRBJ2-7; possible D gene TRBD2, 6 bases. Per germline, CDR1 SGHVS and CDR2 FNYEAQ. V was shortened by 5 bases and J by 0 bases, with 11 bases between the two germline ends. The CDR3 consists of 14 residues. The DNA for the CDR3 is TGTGCCAGCAGCCCCGCCGGGGGCTCCTACGAGCAGTACTTC. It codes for CASSPAGGSYEQYF. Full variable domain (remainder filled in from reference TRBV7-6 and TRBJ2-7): GAGVSQSPRYKVTKRGQDVALRCDPISGHVSLYWYRQALGQGPEFLTYFNYEAQQDKSGLPNDRFSAERPEGSISTLTIQRTEQRDSAMYRCASSPAGGSYEQYFGPGTRLTVT.

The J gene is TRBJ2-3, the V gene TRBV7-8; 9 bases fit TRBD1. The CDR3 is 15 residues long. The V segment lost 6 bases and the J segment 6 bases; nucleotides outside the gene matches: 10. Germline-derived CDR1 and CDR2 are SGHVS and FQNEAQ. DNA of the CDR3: TGTGCCAGCAGATACAGGGGGCATATGACGGATACGCAGTATTTT. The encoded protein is CASRYRGHMTDTQYF.

Here the CDR3 DNA reads TGCGCCAGCAGCCACTACCAGGGACGGACCCCACTAATCCACTTT. Protein sequence: CASSHYQGRTPLIHF. The chain links TRBV4-1 to TRBJ1-6; the D gene is possibly TRBD1 (5 bases). The germline V gene has CDR1 MGHRA and CDR2 YSYEKL. Trimming pared 3 bases from V and 17 bases from J, leaving 23 bases between. The CDR3 sequence is 15 residues long.

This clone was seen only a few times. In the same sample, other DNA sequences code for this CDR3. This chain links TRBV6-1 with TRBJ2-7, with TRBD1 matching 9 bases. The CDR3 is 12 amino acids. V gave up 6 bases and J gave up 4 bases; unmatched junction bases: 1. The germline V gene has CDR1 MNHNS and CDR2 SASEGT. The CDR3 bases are TGTGCCAGCAGGGACAGGGGTTACGAGCAGTACTTC. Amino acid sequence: CASRDRGYEQYF.

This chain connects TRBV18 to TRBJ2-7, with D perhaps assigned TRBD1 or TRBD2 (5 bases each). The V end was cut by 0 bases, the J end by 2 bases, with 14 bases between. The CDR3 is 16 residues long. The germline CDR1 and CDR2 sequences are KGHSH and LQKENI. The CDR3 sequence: CASSPPFPGPAYEQYF. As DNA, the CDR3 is TGTGCCAGCTCACCACCCTTCCCGGGGCCAGCCTACGAGCAGTACTTC.

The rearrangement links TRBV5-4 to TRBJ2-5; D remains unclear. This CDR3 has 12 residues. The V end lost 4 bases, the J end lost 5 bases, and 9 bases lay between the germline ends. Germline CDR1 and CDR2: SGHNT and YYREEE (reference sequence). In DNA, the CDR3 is TGTGCCAGCAGCCCCGTAGGGGAGACCCAGTACTTC. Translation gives CASSPVGETQYF.

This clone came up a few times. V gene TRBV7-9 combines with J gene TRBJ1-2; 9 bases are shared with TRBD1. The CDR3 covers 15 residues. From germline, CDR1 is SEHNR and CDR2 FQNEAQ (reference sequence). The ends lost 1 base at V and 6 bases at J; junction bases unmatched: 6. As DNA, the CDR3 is TGTGCCAGCAGCTTAGATCTGGACAGGGGCCATGGCTACACCTTC. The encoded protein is CASSLDLDRGHGYTF.

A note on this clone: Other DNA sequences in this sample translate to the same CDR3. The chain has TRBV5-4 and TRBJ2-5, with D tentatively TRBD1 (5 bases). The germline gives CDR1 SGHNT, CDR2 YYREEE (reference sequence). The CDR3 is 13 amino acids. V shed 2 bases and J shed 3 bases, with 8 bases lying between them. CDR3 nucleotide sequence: TGTGCCAGCAGCTTAAAAGGGGAAGAGACCCAGTACTTC. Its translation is CASSLKGEETQYF.

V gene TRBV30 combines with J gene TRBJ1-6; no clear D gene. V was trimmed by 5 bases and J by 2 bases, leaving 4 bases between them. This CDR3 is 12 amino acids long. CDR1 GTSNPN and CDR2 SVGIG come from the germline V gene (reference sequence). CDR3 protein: CAWQTYNSPLHF. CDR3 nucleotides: TGTGCCTGGCAGACCTATAATTCACCCCTCCACTTT.

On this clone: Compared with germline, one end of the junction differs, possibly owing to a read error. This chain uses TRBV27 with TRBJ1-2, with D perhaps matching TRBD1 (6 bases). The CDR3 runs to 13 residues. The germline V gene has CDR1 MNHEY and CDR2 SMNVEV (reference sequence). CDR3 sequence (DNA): TGTGCCAGCAGTTTATCGTCAGGGGCCAATATCTTCTTC. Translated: CASSLSSGANIFF.

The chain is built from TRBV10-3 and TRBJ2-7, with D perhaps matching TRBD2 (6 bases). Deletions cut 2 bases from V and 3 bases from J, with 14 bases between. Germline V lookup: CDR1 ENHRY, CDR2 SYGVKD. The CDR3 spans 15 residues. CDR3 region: CAISEGGVRNYEQYF. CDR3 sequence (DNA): TGTGCCATCAGTGAGGGAGGGGTAAGAAACTACGAGCAGTACTTC.

The CDR3 DNA reads as TGTGCCAGCTCAGCCCTCCTTGAGGAGGATGAGCAGTTCTTC. Amino acid sequence: CASSALLEEDEQFF. The rearrangement uses TRBV18 and TRBJ2-1, with D possibly matching TRBD2 (5 bases). Trimming took off 5 bases at V and 8 bases at J, with 16 bases between the two ends. CDR3 length: 14 amino acids. From germline, CDR1 is KGHSH and CDR2 LQKENI.

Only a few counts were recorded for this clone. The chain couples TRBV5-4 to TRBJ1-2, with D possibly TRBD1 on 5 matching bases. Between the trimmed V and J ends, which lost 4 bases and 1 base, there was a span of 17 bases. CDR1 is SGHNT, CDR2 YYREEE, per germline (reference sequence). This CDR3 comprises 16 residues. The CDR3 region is CASSPGSGRYNYGYTF. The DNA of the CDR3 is TGTGCCAGCAGCCCAGGGTCAGGACGTTATAACTATGGCTACACCTTC.

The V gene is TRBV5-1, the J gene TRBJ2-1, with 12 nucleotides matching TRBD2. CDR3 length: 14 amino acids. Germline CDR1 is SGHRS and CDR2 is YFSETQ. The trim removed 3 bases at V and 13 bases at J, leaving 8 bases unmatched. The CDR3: CASSWRLAGDHQFF. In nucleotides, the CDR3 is TGCGCCAGCAGCTGGCGACTAGCGGGGGACCATCAGTTCTTC. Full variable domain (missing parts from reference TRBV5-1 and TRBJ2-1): KAGVTQTPRYLIKTRGQQVTLSCSPISGHRSVSWYQQTPGQGLQFLFEYFSETQRNKGNFPGRFSGRQFSNSRSEMNVSTLELGDSALYLCASSWRLAGDHQFFGPGTRLTVL.

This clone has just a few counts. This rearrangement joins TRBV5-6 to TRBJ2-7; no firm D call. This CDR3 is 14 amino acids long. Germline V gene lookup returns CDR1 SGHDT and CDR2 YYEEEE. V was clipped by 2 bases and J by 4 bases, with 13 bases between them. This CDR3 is CASSLLPDGYEQYF. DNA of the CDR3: TGTGCCAGCAGCTTATTGCCCGATGGATACGAGCAGTACTTC.

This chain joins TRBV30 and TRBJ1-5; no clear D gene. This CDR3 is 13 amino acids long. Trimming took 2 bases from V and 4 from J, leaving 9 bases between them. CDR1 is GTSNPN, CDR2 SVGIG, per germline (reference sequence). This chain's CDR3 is CAWSLQTNQPQHF. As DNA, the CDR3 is TGTGCCTGGAGTCTACAGACTAATCAGCCCCAGCATTTT.

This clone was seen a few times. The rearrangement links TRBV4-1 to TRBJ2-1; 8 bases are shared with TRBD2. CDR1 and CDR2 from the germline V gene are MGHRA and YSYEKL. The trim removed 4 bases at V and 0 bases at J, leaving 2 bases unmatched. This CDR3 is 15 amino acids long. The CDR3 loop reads CASSPRGGSYNEQFF. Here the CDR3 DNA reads TGCGCCAGCAGCCCCCGGGGGGGCTCCTACAATGAGCAGTTCTTC.

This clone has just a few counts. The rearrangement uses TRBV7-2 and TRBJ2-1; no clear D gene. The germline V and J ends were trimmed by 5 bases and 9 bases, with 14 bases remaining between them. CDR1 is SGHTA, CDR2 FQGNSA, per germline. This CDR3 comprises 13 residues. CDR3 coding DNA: TGTGCCAGCAGCCCCAAAGCCAGCCGTGAGCAGTTCTTC. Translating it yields CASSPKASREQFF.

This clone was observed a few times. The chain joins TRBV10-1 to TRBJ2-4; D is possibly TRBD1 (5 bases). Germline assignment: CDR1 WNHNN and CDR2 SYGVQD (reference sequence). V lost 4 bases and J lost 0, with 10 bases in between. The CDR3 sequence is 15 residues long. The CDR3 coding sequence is TGCGCCAGCAGTGCTCAGGGATCAGCCAAAAACATTCAGTACTTC. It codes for CASSAQGSAKNIQYF.